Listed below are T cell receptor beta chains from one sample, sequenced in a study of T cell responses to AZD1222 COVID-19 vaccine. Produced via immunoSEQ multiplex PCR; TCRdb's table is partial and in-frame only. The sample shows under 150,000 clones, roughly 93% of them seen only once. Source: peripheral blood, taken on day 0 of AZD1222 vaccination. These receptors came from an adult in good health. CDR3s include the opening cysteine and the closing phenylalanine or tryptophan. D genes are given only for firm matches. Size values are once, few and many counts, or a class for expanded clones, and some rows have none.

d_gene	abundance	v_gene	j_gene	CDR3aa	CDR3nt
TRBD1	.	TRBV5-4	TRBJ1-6	CASNQRDSLNSPLHF	TGTGCCAGCAATCAGAGGGACAGCCTAAATTCACCCCTCCACTTT
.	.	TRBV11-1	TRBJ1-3	CASSSGLTGNTIYF	TGTGCCAGCAGCTCGGGACTCACTGGAAACACCATATATTTT
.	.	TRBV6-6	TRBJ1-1	CASKGKGNTEAFF	TGTGCCAGCAAAGGGAAGGGGAACACTGAAGCTTTCTTT
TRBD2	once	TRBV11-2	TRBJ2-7	CASSSPGLAGSYEQYF	TGTGCCAGCAGTTCTCCGGGACTAGCGGGATCGTACGAGCAGTACTTC
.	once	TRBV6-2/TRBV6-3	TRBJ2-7	CASSYSPVSYEQYF	TGTGCCAGCAGTTACTCGCCAGTCTCCTACGAGCAGTACTTC
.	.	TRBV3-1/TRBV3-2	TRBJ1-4	CASSRSVRAWDEKLFF	TGTGCCAGCAGCCGTTCCGTCCGGGCCTGGGATGAAAAACTGTTTTTT
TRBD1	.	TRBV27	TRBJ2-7	CASSGQGDGEQYF	TGTGCCAGCTCGGGACAGGGGGACGGCGAGCAGTACTTC
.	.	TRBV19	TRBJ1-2	CASSVFRDARVGYTF	TGTGCCAGTAGTGTATTCCGGGACGCCCGAGTGGGCTACACCTTC
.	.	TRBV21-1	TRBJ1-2	CASSKGHQANYGYTF	TGTGCCAGCAGCAAAGGCCACCAAGCTAACTATGGCTACACCTTC
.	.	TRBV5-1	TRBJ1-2	CASSLVSQGHSPIF	TGCGCCAGCAGCTTGGTGAGCCAAGGGCATAGCCCAATCTTC
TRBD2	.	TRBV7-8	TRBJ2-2	CASSNGLADNTGELFF	TGTGCCAGCAGCAACGGACTAGCGGACAACACCGGGGAGCTGTTTTTT
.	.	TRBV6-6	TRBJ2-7	CASSYMGPNYEQYF	TGTGCCAGCAGTTACATGGGACCTAACTACGAGCAGTACTTC
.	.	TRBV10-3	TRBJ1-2	CAIREVLNYGYTF	TGTGCCATCAGGGAAGTTCTAAACTATGGCTACACCTTC
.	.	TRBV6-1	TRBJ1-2	CASSEMGGINYGYTF	TGTGCCAGCAGTGAGATGGGCGGAATTAACTATGGCTACACCTTC
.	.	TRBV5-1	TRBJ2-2	CASSPSQNTGELFF	TGCGCCAGCAGCCCGTCACAGAACACCGGGGAGCTGTTTTTT
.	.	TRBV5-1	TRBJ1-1	CASSLGGGETEAFF	TGCGCCAGCAGCTTGGGCGGGGGCGAAACTGAAGCTTTCTTT
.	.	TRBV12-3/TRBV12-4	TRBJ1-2	CASSRGGTFGYTF	TGTGCCAGCTCACGTGGGGGGACGTTTGGCTACACCTTC
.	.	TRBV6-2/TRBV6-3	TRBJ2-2	CASSYRTTGELFF	TGTGCCAGCAGTTACCGGACTACCGGGGAGCTGTTTTTT
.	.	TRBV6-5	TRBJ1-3	CASTWRAGNTIYF	TGTGCCAGCACGTGGAGGGCTGGAAACACCATATATTTT
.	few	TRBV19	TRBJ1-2	CASSGPRTQGGYTF	TGTGCCAGTAGCGGGCCTAGGACCCAGGGTGGCTACACCTTC
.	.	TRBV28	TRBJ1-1	CASSLLRENTEAFF	TGTGCCAGCAGTCTCCTCAGGGAGAACACTGAAGCTTTCTTT
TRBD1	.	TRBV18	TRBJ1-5	CASSPPGTGALQHF	TGTGCCAGCTCACCACCGGGGACAGGGGCACTCCAGCATTTT
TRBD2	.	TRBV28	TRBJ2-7	CASSYALAGGHDEQYF	TGTGCCAGCAGTTACGCACTAGCGGGAGGGCACGACGAGCAGTACTTC
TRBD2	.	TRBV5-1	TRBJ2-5	CASSLRLAGEETQYF	TGCGCCAGCAGCCTTAGACTAGCGGGAGAGGAGACCCAGTACTTC
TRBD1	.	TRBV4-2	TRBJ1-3	CASSQEMTGSGNTIYF	TGTGCCAGCAGCCAAGAAATGACAGGGTCAGGAAACACCATATATTTT
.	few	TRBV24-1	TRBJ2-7	CATSVGSSYEQYF	TGTGCCACCAGTGTCGGCAGTTCCTACGAGCAGTACTTC
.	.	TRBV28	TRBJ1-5	CASSAGAVDNQPQHF	TGTGCCAGCAGCGCGGGGGCAGTCGACAATCAGCCCCAGCATTTT
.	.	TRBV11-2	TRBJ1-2	CASSLSGVLMDGYTF	TGTGCCAGCAGCTTGTCAGGGGTTCTTATGGATGGCTACACCTTC
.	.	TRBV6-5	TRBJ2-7	CASNRGRRGEQYF	TGTGCCAGCAATCGAGGGAGAAGGGGCGAGCAGTACTTC
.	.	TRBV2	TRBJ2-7	CASRRSLATGGQYF	TGTGCCAGCAGGCGGTCGCTAGCCACCGGAGGGCAGTACTTC
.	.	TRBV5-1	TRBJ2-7	CASNDGGEQYF	TGCGCCAGCAACGACGGAGGCGAGCAGTACTTC
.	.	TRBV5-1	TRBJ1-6	CASSQGIDSPLHF	TGCGCCAGCAGTCAGGGGATTGATTCACCCCTCCACTTT
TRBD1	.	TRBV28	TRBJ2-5	CASKTPGGQETQYF	TGTGCCAGCAAGACCCCAGGGGGCCAAGAGACCCAGTACTTC
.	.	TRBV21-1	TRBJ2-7	CASADRVGEQYF	TGTGCCAGCGCGGACAGGGTTGGGGAGCAGTACTTC
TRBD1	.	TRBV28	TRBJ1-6	CASSRGDRDNSPLHF	TGTGCCAGCAGTAGGGGGGACAGGGATAATTCACCCCTCCACTTT
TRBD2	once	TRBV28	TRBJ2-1	CASRSGLAGVREQFF	TGTGCCAGCAGGTCGGGACTAGCGGGTGTGAGAGAGCAGTTCTTC
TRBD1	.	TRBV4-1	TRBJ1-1	CASSRTGDANTEAFF	TGCGCCAGCAGCCGCACAGGGGACGCGAACACTGAAGCTTTCTTT
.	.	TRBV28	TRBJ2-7	CASTRPRSSYEQYF	TGTGCCAGCACCAGACCAAGAAGCTCCTACGAGCAGTACTTC
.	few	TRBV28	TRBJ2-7	CASSLGVSEQYF	TGTGCCAGCAGCCTGGGGGTGTCCGAGCAGTACTTC
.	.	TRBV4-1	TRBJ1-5	CASSQGWGRNQPQHF	TGCGCCAGCAGCCAGGGGTGGGGGCGCAATCAGCCCCAGCATTTT
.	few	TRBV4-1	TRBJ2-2	CATPDTGELFF	TGCGCCACCCCCGACACCGGGGAGCTGTTTTTT
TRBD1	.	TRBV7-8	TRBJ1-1	CASSRDRVNTEAFF	TGTGCCAGCAGCCGAGACAGGGTTAACACTGAAGCTTTCTTT
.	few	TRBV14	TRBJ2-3	CASSPEGWGGDTQYF	TGTGCCAGCAGCCCCGAGGGGTGGGGCGGAGATACGCAGTATTTT